A selection of T cell receptor beta chains follows, all from one sample in a study of CD8 T cells in Susac syndrome. TCRdb called the immunoSEQ multiplex PCR reads again in MiXCR, with one record for every CDR3 protein. The repertoire consists of a few hundred thousand distinct CDR3 sequences, with more than 85% occurring once and the leading ten covering roughly 0.13%. The sample taken for sequencing was CD8+ T cells from PBMCs. The receptors here all came from a human donor with multiple sclerosis. The CDR3 runs from the conserved cysteine through the conserved F or W. Each record gives: V gene, J gene, D gene, clone size, CDR3 protein, CDR3 DNA. The D gene is left open where the match is weak. Rows give clone size only sometimes, using once, few, many, or a class for an expanded clone.

TRBV11-1	TRBJ2-1	TRBD2	-	CASSPGLAGGGQFF	TGTGCCAGCAGCCCAGGACTAGCGGGAGGGGGGCAGTTCTTC
TRBV30	TRBJ2-5	-	few	CAWSVTPDPLQETQYF	TGTGCCTGGAGCGTGACCCCGGACCCCCTACAAGAGACCCAGTACTTC
TRBV13	TRBJ1-1	-	-	CASTLRGNTEAFF	TGTGCCAGCACCTTAAGAGGTAACACTGAAGCTTTCTTT
TRBV20-1	TRBJ1-4	-	-	CSARPDNFGTNEKLFF	TGCAGTGCTAGACCGGATAACTTCGGAACAAATGAAAAACTGTTTTTT
TRBV2	TRBJ1-4	TRBD1	-	CASSGDRGPVEEKLFF	TGTGCCAGCAGTGGGGACAGGGGTCCGGTGGAAGAAAAACTGTTTTTT
TRBV15	TRBJ1-1	TRBD1	once	CATSRNQGDTAFF	TGTGCCACCAGCAGGAATCAGGGGGATACAGCTTTCTTT
TRBV18	TRBJ2-1	-	-	CASSHRDHTADEQFF	TGTGCCAGCTCACACCGGGACCATACTGCCGATGAGCAGTTCTTC
TRBV30	TRBJ2-1	-	-	CAWSAVGSYNEQFF	TGTGCCTGGAGTGCAGTAGGCTCCTACAATGAGCAGTTCTTC
TRBV20-1	TRBJ2-7	-	-	CSARGTDSLSSYEQYF	TGCAGTGCTAGAGGCACGGACAGCCTGAGCTCCTACGAGCAGTACTTC
TRBV29-1	TRBJ1-1	-	-	CSGANTEAFF	TGCAGCGGCGCGAACACTGAAGCTTTCTTT
TRBV10-3	TRBJ2-1	-	-	CAISVPGYNEQFF	TGTGCCATCAGTGTCCCAGGCTACAATGAGCAGTTCTTC
TRBV7-8	TRBJ1-4	TRBD1	-	CASSPGPTRQGAGEKLFF	TGTGCCAGCAGCCCCGGGCCCACGCGACAGGGAGCGGGGGAAAAACTGTTTTTT
TRBV4-1	TRBJ2-7	TRBD2	-	CASSQEREAYEQYF	TGCGCCAGCAGCCAAGAGCGGGAGGCGTACGAGCAGTACTTC
TRBV6-2/TRBV6-3	TRBJ1-5	-	-	CASSSSANQPQHF	TGTGCCAGCAGTTCCTCTGCAAATCAGCCCCAGCATTTT
TRBV7-6	TRBJ2-2	TRBD2	-	CASSLTLAGAPPGELFF	TGTGCCAGCAGCCTCACCTTAGCGGGGGCCCCCCCCGGGGAGCTGTTTTTT
TRBV20-1	TRBJ1-3	-	-	CSASVGRVHGNTIYF	TGCAGTGCTAGCGTGGGCAGGGTACATGGAAACACCATATATTTT
TRBV21-1	TRBJ2-1	-	-	CASSPGWGLAPTNEQFF	TGTGCCAGCAGCCCCGGTTGGGGACTAGCGCCTACTAATGAGCAGTTCTTC
TRBV7-8	TRBJ2-5	TRBD2	-	CASSLYGLAGRSETQYF	TGTGCCAGCAGCTTATACGGACTAGCGGGAAGATCGGAGACCCAGTACTTC
TRBV20-1	TRBJ2-3	-	-	CSAMSGVDTQYF	TGCAGTGCTATGTCCGGGGTAGATACGCAGTATTTT
TRBV7-9	TRBJ1-1	TRBD1	-	CASSSPGQRNTEAFF	TGTGCCAGCAGCTCCCCGGGACAGCGGAACACTGAAGCTTTCTTT
TRBV27	TRBJ1-6	-	-	CASSPDLDSPLHF	TGTGCCAGCAGTCCGGACCTGGATTCACCCCTCCACTTT
TRBV4-1	TRBJ2-5	-	-	CASSHPSEGGQETQYF	TGCGCCAGCAGCCACCCATCTGAGGGTGGACAAGAGACCCAGTACTTC